This T cell receptor beta chain emerged from a study of cytomegalovirus exposure and HLA in healthy donors. The primer mix had 60 Vbeta and 13 Jbeta primers. Sequenced by immunoSEQ multiplex PCR; TCRdb stores in-frame clones only, minus some. The table shows some 210,000 clones, with 75% to 90% occurring only once. This clone was picked up one time. The CDR3 loop spans 16 amino acids. Germline V gives CDR1 MGHDK, CDR2 SYGVNS. Trimming at V came to 7 bases and at J to 4 bases, leaving 9 bases not matched to a gene. The TCR originated in a man aged 25-45 years in good health and CMV-seronegative. V is TRBV25-1 and J is TRBJ2-1; 11 bases fit TRBD2. The specimen was PBMCs. The CDR3 DNA reads TGTGCCAGCACCCCCAGACTAGCGGGGTTATACAATGAGCAGTTCTTC. Its protein is CASTPRLAGLYNEQFF.